This T cell receptor (beta chain) derives from a study of Ad26.COV2.S vaccination and SARS-CoV-2 variants. Study-level results: Vaccinees showed greater spike-specific TCR breadth than placebo recipients.

About this clone: As yet, its antigen is unknown.

The treatment is: 19 received Ad26.COV2.S at low or high dose, single or two shots; five or six received placebo; per-sample allocation not given. The study sampled participants on day 63 after the first vaccine or placebo injection. This table comes from immunoSEQ multiplex PCR, and its TCRdb copy is limited to in-frame clones, with some not included. This table has a few hundred thousand clones, over 75% appearing once. The V end lost 6 bases, the J end lost 2 bases, and 15 bases lay between the germline ends. The CDR3 spans 15 residues. Germline values: CDR1 LNHDA, CDR2 SQIVND (reference sequence).

V usage is TRBV19 and J usage is TRBJ2-3; the D is unclear. The source is a person between 18 and 59 years old who received the Ad26.COV2.S COVID-19 vaccine or a placebo. Sample: peripheral blood, taken in a trial of Ad26.COV2.S vaccine versus placebo. CDR3 nucleotides: TGTGCCAGTAGATCCCTCCTAGGCGCCACAGATACGCAGTATTTT. Translating gives CASRSLLGATDTQYF.